This T cell receptor (beta chain) was profiled in a study of blood T cell repertoires in COVID-19. Study overall: Specimens from acute and convalescent COVID-19 originated in the United States, Italy and Spain. Sources were T cells, B-cell-depleted T cells, or PBMCs; the material itself was cDNA or gDNA.

Original analysis: By means of reference gene primer amplification, nucleated cell counts were estimated. Profiling relied on immunoSEQ multiplex PCR, and the TCRdb table lists in-frame clones only, not all of them. That table is the source of V, J and clone size, and D and trimming were worked out from the DNA. Among 60,000 to 100,000 clones listed, roughly 89% were seen once. The specimen was peripheral blood. The receptor's source is a man aged 45-65 years with active COVID-19.

The CDR3 sequence: CATSRVGEETQYF. The DNA for the CDR3 is TGTGCCACCAGCAGAGTAGGGGAAGAGACCCAGTACTTC. The genes are TRBV15 and TRBJ2-5; possible D gene TRBD1, 5 bases. The CDR3 runs 13 residues. Trimming pared 1 base from V and 3 bases from J, leaving 6 bases between. Germline-derived CDR1 and CDR2 are LNHNV and YYDKDF (reference sequence).